This T cell receptor (beta chain) was recorded in a study of blood T cell repertoires in COVID-19 (dated by TCRdb to between 2020 and 2021). Regarding the research as a whole: Samples from collaborators originated in the United States, Italy and Spain and spanned both the acute and convalescent phases of COVID-19. The prospective study material was composed of cDNA or gDNA derived from T cells, B-cell-depleted T cells, or PBMCs. Subjects who had been exposed to COVID-19, were actively infected with it, or had recovered from it provided the deeply sampled blood TCRbeta repertoires that made up the dataset. The repertoires were released in a freely available public database meant as a resource for research on the immune response to SARS-CoV-2. The samples were drawn from the first 160 participants of the ongoing ImmuneRACE study and from 950 to 1,500 subjects provided by 6 global collaborators. A de-identified subject ID, COVID-19 status, age in years and sex were almost always included in the sample metadata. Where available, HLA class I and class II types were taken from metadata supplied by the sample provider and were not determined by assay-based typing.

Participants in the prospective study were aged roughly 18 to 89 years, lived in under 30 United States geographic areas, and enrolled through a virtual design. In the prospective study, cohorts were assigned on the basis of participant-reported clinical history obtained from a screening survey and a study questionnaire. In the prospective study, whole blood, serum and a nasopharyngeal or oropharyngeal swab were collected from each participant by mobile phlebotomists. Additional blood draws and questionnaires over a roughly two-month period could optionally be provided by prospective study participants. Before DNA extraction, prospective study blood samples were shipped either frozen or at room temperature. TCRbeta CDR3 regions were amplified from genomic DNA using the immunoSEQ Assay, a bias-controlled multiplex PCR. For the original study's pipeline: The number of nucleated cells in each sample was estimated by amplification of reference gene primers within the assay. Sequence reads were collapsed and filtered to measure the absolute abundance of every unique TCRbeta CDR3 rearrangement. Productive Simpson clonality was computed per sample as the square root of Simpson's diversity index over productive rearrangements. The table was pulled from immuneACCESS by TCRdb, which kept in-frame rearrangements only. Such tables lose some clones; where checked, under half of the loss comes from unresolved V genes, and the rest has no known cause. Clone size and the V and J calls come from that table; the DNA yielded D and trimming. A total of 130,000 or so clones appear in this sample, about 88% of them only once. Of the sample, 2.4% falls within the top ten clones.

Broad study findings and their caveats: The amount of clinical and demographic metadata varied by source and participant and was provided uncurated.

To note about this clone: Its target antigen remains unknown. No quality values exist for individual bases; no much larger clone is one base distant.

The CDR3 holds 13 amino acids from the cysteine to the phenylalanine. Only the CDR3 portion is preserved as DNA: 39 bases, with reading frame beginning at the first base. Trimming removed 1 base from V and 7 bases from J, leaving 10 bases between the germline ends. The germline V gene gives CDR1 as MNHNS and CDR2 as SASEGT. The sequence joins TRBV6-1 to TRBJ1-2, with the identity of the D gene unclear. Sequencing input: PBMCs or T cells enriched from blood (not recorded which). This receptor was obtained from a man aged 40-55 years with acute COVID-19. The DNA sequence is as follows: TGTGCCAGCAGTGAAGGCAGATCCTCTGGCTACACCTTC. It codes for CASSEGRSSGYTF.